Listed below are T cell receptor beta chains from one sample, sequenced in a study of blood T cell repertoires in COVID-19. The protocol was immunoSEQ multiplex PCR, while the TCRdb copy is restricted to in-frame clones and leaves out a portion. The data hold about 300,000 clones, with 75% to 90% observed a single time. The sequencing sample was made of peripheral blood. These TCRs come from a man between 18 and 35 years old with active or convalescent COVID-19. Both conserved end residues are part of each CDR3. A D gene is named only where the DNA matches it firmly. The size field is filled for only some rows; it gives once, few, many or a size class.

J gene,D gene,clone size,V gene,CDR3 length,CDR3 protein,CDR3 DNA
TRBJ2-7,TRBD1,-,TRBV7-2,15,CASSSRQGAPYEQYF,TGTGCCAGCAGCTCAAGACAGGGGGCTCCCTACGAGCAGTACTTC
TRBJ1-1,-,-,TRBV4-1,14,CASSPGQMNTEAFF,TGCGCCAGCAGCCCGGGACAAATGAACACTGAAGCTTTCTTT
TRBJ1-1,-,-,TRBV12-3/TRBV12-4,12,CASSSAGMDAFF,TGTGCCAGCAGTTCTGCAGGGATGGATGCTTTCTTT
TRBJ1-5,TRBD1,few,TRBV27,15,CASSIGTGGNQPQHF,TGTGCCAGCAGTATCGGGACAGGGGGCAATCAGCCCCAGCATTTT
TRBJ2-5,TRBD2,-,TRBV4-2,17,CASSQEASGPSQETQYF,TGTGCCAGCAGCCAAGAGGCTAGCGGGCCCAGCCAAGAGACCCAGTACTTC
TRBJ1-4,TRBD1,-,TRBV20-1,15,CSASVGQGGNEKLFF,TGCAGTGCTAGTGTGGGACAGGGTGGTAATGAAAAACTGTTTTTT
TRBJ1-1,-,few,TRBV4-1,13,CASSPTGNTEAFF,TGCGCCAGCAGCCCGACTGGAAACACTGAAGCTTTCTTT
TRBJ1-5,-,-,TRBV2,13,CASVGGVNQPQHF,TGTGCCAGCGTAGGAGGGGTGAATCAGCCCCAGCATTTT
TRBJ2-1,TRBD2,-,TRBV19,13,CASSTSGYNEQFF,TGTGCCAGTAGTACTAGCGGCTACAATGAGCAGTTCTTC
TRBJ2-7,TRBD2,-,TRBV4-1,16,CASSLKGPSGDYEQYF,TGCGCCAGCAGCCTCAAAGGGCCTAGCGGGGATTACGAGCAGTACTTC
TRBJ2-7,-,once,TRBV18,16,CASSPLSFSEQYEQYF,TGTGCCAGCTCACCACTTAGTTTCTCGGAGCAGTACGAGCAGTACTTC